This entry is about one T cell receptor (beta chain). This specimen comes from a study of T cell changes during pregnancy in multiple sclerosis. Profiling relied on immunoSEQ multiplex PCR, and the TCRdb table lists in-frame clones only, not all of them. Of more than 40,000 clones in the sample, about 91% were seen once. The CDR3 covers 11 residues. Germline assignment: CDR1 GTSNPN and CDR2 SVGIG (reference sequence). Trimming pared 2 bases from V and 3 bases from J, leaving 5 bases between. The starting material was CD8+ T cells from peripheral blood mononuclear cells, obtained after pregnancy. V and J are TRBV30 and TRBJ2-7; D remains ambiguous. This receptor was taken from a female donor with multiple sclerosis, enrolled in a pregnancy study. DNA of the CDR3: TGTGCCTGGAGTCCCGGCTACGAGCAGTACTTC. It is translated as CAWSPGYEQYF.